This T cell receptor beta chain was retrieved from a study of shared clonotypes between healthy human individuals. Overall study findings and caveats: With a few donors compared, roughly 5% of naive CD4 clonotypes were shared.

As to this clone: The target antigen is unknown.

Sequencing used immunoSEQ multiplex PCR; TCRdb keeps in-frame clones, though not all of them. The sample carries around 1,900,000 clones, about 94% recorded once. Naivety among CD8 cells was defined by CD45RO negativity and positive CCR7 selection, thereby excluding terminally differentiated effector memory CD45RA+ cells. Caucasian adults residing in Nashville, Tennessee made up all the donors. With V trimmed by 4 bases and J by 12 bases, 15 bases remained unmatched. The CDR3 length is 15 residues. CDR1 is SGHDN and CDR2 is FVKESK in the germline V gene. The sample was naive CD8+ T cells from PBMCs. This sequence joins TRBV14 and TRBJ2-1; 7 bases match TRBD1. This sequence was found in a man aged 18 to 29 in good health. Some clones in this sample may be carry-over from other donors' samples. The DNA for the CDR3 is TGTGCCAGCAGCCCCTACCGGGACAGCCCTGATGGGCAGTTCTTC. The encoded protein is CASSPYRDSPDGQFF.